A selection of T cell receptor beta chains follows, all from one sample in a study of cytomegalovirus exposure and HLA in healthy donors. Measured with immunoSEQ multiplex PCR; TCRdb has only the in-frame clones, and not every one. The sample has about 220,000 clones; nearly 80% are singletons. The specimen sequenced was PBMCs. These receptor sequences come from a male donor in good health and CMV-seronegative. The CDR3 runs from the conserved cysteine through the conserved F or W. A D gene is named only where the DNA matches it firmly. Where a row states a size, it is once, few, many or the class of an expanded clone; other rows omit it.

D gene	CDR3 length	V gene	clone size	J gene	CDR3 DNA	CDR3 protein
TRBD1	15	TRBV6-1	once	TRBJ1-4	TGTGCCAGCAGTACCCACAGGGGGCTTATAGAAAAACTGTTTTTT	CASSTHRGLIEKLFF
.	14	TRBV28	.	TRBJ2-5	TGTGCCAGCAGTCCTAGGGGGGGAGGGGAGACCCAGTACTTC	CASSPRGGGETQYF
TRBD1	15	TRBV10-1	.	TRBJ2-7	TGCGCCAGCCGGGCCGACCGGGACAGGGAGTTCGAGCAGTACTTC	CASRADRDREFEQYF
.	14	TRBV18	once	TRBJ1-3	TGTGCCAGCTCACCTGACTGGTCTGGAAACACCATATATTTT	CASSPDWSGNTIYF
TRBD2	16	TRBV5-1	.	TRBJ2-1	TGCGCCAGCAGCTTGGCCTCGGGAGGCAATTACAATGAGCAGTTCTTC	CASSLASGGNYNEQFF
TRBD1	13	TRBV10-3	.	TRBJ1-2	TGTGCCATCAGACCGGACAGGGGGCGCGGCTACACCTTC	CAIRPDRGRGYTF
TRBD1	14	TRBV27	.	TRBJ1-2	TGTGCCAGCAGTTTGGGGGGACAGGGATATGGCTACACCTTC	CASSLGGQGYGYTF
.	15	TRBV7-9	.	TRBJ1-2	TGTGCCAGCAGCTTTATATCCGGGACAAGCTATGGCTACACCTTC	CASSFISGTSYGYTF
TRBD2	15	TRBV28	.	TRBJ2-5	TGTGCCAGCAAGGGCGGGAGGGCGTACCAAGAGACCCAGTACTTC	CASKGGRAYQETQYF
TRBD1	16	TRBV4-1	once	TRBJ1-1	TGCGCCAGCAGCCAAGATCCGGGACAGGGGGTCACTGAAGCTTTCTTT	CASSQDPGQGVTEAFF
TRBD1	13	TRBV19	.	TRBJ1-2	TGTGCCAGTAGTACGACAGGGGATGGCGGCTACACCTTC	CASSTTGDGGYTF
TRBD1	15	TRBV28	.	TRBJ1-6	TGTGCCAGCAGTTCCCAGACAGGGAATAATTCACCCCTCCACTTT	CASSSQTGNNSPLHF
.	13	TRBV2	.	TRBJ2-2	TGTGCCACCCGCCCGGGGTACACCGGGGAGCTGTTTTTT	CATRPGYTGELFF
.	16	TRBV7-9	.	TRBJ2-1	TGTGCCAGCAGCCGGACTCGGGGGGCCGCATACGATGAGCAGTTCTTC	CASSRTRGAAYDEQFF
.	15	TRBV5-1	.	TRBJ2-7	TGCGCCAGCAGCCTTCTCGGCGAAGCGTCGTACGAGCAGTACTTC	CASSLLGEASYEQYF
TRBD1	16	TRBV6-6	.	TRBJ2-7	TGTGCCAGCAGTTCTATCACAGGGGAAAGAGGGTACGAGCAGTACTTC	CASSSITGERGYEQYF
TRBD1	17	TRBV28	.	TRBJ2-7	TGTGCCAGCAGTTTACAGGGGGTCCCCCAAACTTCCTACGAGCAGTACTTC	CASSLQGVPQTSYEQYF
TRBD1	15	TRBV6-5	.	TRBJ1-3	TGTGCCAGCAGTAACAGGGGAGTCTCTGGAAACACCATATATTTT	CASSNRGVSGNTIYF
TRBD2	15	TRBV7-3	.	TRBJ2-1	TGTGCCAGCAGCTCTTCTAGCGGGGGGCCCCATGAGCAGTTCTTC	CASSSSSGGPHEQFF
.	15	TRBV28	few	TRBJ1-1	TGTGCCAGCAGTTTCAGCCCCAGGAGGGCCACTGAAGCTTTCTTT	CASSFSPRRATEAFF
TRBD1	14	TRBV10-2	.	TRBJ2-7	TGCGCCAGCAGCCTACAGGGGGCGAGGTACGAGCAGTACTTC	CASSLQGARYEQYF
.	13	TRBV2	few	TRBJ1-1	TGTGCCAGCAGTGGGCAGATGGACACTGAAGCTTTCTTT	CASSGQMDTEAFF
TRBD1	14	TRBV13	.	TRBJ1-1	TGTGCCAGCACCTACGACAGGGCGAACACTGAAGCTTTCTTT	CASTYDRANTEAFF
TRBD1	14	TRBV6-5	.	TRBJ1-3	TGTGCCAGCAGACCGGGACAGGGCACTTTGGACATATATTTT	CASRPGQGTLDIYF
TRBD2	15	TRBV14	.	TRBJ2-7	TGTGCCAGCAGCCCAGTAGCGGGGGTCTCCTACGAGCAGTACTTC	CASSPVAGVSYEQYF
.	14	TRBV7-9	once	TRBJ2-5	TGTGCCAGCAGCTTGCCGGACAGCCAAGAGACCCAGTACTTC	CASSLPDSQETQYF